This record concerns one T cell receptor (beta chain) sequence. These data belong to a study of blood T cell repertoires in COVID-19. This CDR3 spans 15 amino acids. Germline V gene lookup returns CDR1 SEHNR and CDR2 FQNEAQ (reference sequence). Trimming stripped 5 bases from V and 4 bases from J, with 17 bases between. The method was immunoSEQ multiplex PCR; TCRdb's version includes in-frame clones alone and lacks a portion of them. The data hold 150,000 to 200,000 clones, with approximately 88% observed a single time. The V gene is TRBV7-9, the J gene TRBJ2-5, with D tentatively TRBD2 (6 bases). The receptor was isolated from a woman aged 45 to 65 who had recovered from COVID-19. Sequencing was performed on PBMCs or T cells enriched from blood (not recorded which). CDR3 sequence: CASSPGLPSLETQYF. In nucleotides, the CDR3 is TGTGCCAGCAGCCCTGGACTACCCAGCCTAGAGACCCAGTACTTC.